This is a list of T cell receptor beta chains from one sample in a study of tumor-infiltrating lymphocytes in localized non-small cell lung cancer. Profiled with immunoSEQ multiplex PCR; TCRdb holds only in-frame clones, not every one. Of over 10,000 clones detected, approximately 65% appear once; the ten largest clones hold roughly 11%. The sequenced sample was uninvolved lung tissue not adjacent to the tumor. These TCRs come from a human donor with non-small cell lung cancer. CDR3s include the opening cysteine and the closing phenylalanine or tryptophan. Fields, in order: V gene, D gene, J gene, clone size, CDR3 DNA, CDR3 protein. A D gene is named only where the DNA matches it firmly. Size is stated for part of the rows, as once, few or many counts, or as a class when the clone is expanded.

>TRBV11-2|NA|TRBJ2-7|NA
TGTGCCAGCAGCTTAGCCTCTACAGGTACCTACGAGCAGTACTTC
CASSLASTGTYEQYF
>TRBV29-1|NA|TRBJ1-2|once
TGCAGCGGTGAGTCCGTCGTAGGATTTAACTATGGCTACACCTTC
CSGESVVGFNYGYTF
>TRBV5-5|TRBD1|TRBJ1-5|NA
TGTGCCAGCAGCCCCCAGGACAGGGGAGAGCCCCAGCATTTT
CASSPQDRGEPQHF
>TRBV19|TRBD2|TRBJ2-5|NA
TGTGCCAGTAGTTCGTTATTAGCGGGGAGAGAGACCCAGTACTTC
CASSSLLAGRETQYF
>TRBV19|NA|TRBJ2-6|NA
TGTGCCAGTAGCCCCGGGAGAAGGTCTGGCTCTGGGGCCAACGTCCTGACTTTC
CASSPGRRSGSGANVLTF
>TRBV28|TRBD1|TRBJ1-2|NA
TGTGCCAGCAGTTTACGTATTACAGGGGACTATGGCTACACCTTC
CASSLRITGDYGYTF
>TRBV12-1|NA|TRBJ2-1|NA
TGTGCCAGCAGCTCCTCTAGCGGGAGCAGGTACAATGAGCAGTTCTTC
CASSSSSGSRYNEQFF
>TRBV27|NA|TRBJ2-7|NA
TGTGCCAGCAGTCCGCACTCGGTGCAGGGCCACGAGCAGTACTTC
CASSPHSVQGHEQYF
>TRBV12-5|TRBD2|TRBJ2-3|few
TGTGCTAGTGGTGCTCTAGCGGGAGGGCCAGATACGCAGTATTTT
CASGALAGGPDTQYF
>TRBV4-3|TRBD1|TRBJ2-2|NA
TGCGCCAGCAGCCCATCGGTAGGGGGCCGGCCCGGGGAGCTGTTTTTT
CASSPSVGGRPGELFF
>TRBV6-4|NA|TRBJ1-1|once
TGTGCCAGCAGGGAAAATGGGCCAAACACTGAAGCTTTCTTT
CASRENGPNTEAFF
>TRBV15|NA|TRBJ1-1|NA
TGTGCCACCAGCAGAGAACGGCTCCCTAACGCTGAAGCTTTCTTT
CATSRERLPNAEAFF
>TRBV7-9|NA|TRBJ2-1|few
TGTGCCAGCAGCTTACAGGGGAGCTCCTACAATGAGCAGTTCTTC
CASSLQGSSYNEQFF
>TRBV19|NA|TRBJ2-5|NA
TGTGCCAGTAGTACGCAATACGCCCAAGAGACCCAGTACTTC
CASSTQYAQETQYF
>TRBV7-9|TRBD2|TRBJ2-1|NA
TGTGCCAGCAGCTTAGCGCTGGGGGGCGGCGGGAGGGGCCATGAGCAGTTCTTC
CASSLALGGGGRGHEQFF
>TRBV5-6|NA|TRBJ2-3|NA
TGTGCCAGCAGCTTGGGCGCTCGGGTGGACGGCACAGATACGCAGTATTTT
CASSLGARVDGTDTQYF
>TRBV5-1|NA|TRBJ2-5|NA
TGCGCCAGCAGCTCCGACCGGCAGGCCCAGTACTTC
CASSSDRQAQYF
>TRBV28|NA|TRBJ2-7|NA
TGTGCCAGCAGTTTATGGCCCGATATACGGCCTACCTACGAGCAGTACTTC
CASSLWPDIRPTYEQYF
>TRBV28|NA|TRBJ1-1|NA
TGTGCCAGCAATAGGGCCCCGGTCGAGACTGAAGCTTTCTTT
CASNRAPVETEAFF
>TRBV7-2|NA|TRBJ2-2|NA
TGTGCCAGCAGCAGAGCCGCCGGGGAGCTGTTTTTT
CASSRAAGELFF
>TRBV6-1|NA|TRBJ2-3|NA
TGTGCCAGCATCCACAGGTCATCTCCTGATACGCAGTATTTT
CASIHRSSPDTQYF
>TRBV5-1|TRBD2|TRBJ2-1|NA
TGCGCCAGCAGCTTGTTGACTAGCGGGGGCGTAACCTCCTACAATGAGCAGTTCTTC
CASSLLTSGGVTSYNEQFF
>TRBV18|NA|TRBJ2-5|NA
TGTGCCAGCTCACCGATGGTTTTAGAGACCCAGTACTTC
CASSPMVLETQYF
>TRBV5-5|TRBD1|TRBJ1-2|NA
TGTGCCAGCAGCGTTGGGACAGGGACAGCTAACTATGGCTACACCTTC
CASSVGTGTANYGYTF
>TRBV11-2|NA|TRBJ2-1|few
TGTGCCAGCAGCTACGACCGTTACAATGAGCAGTTCTTC
CASSYDRYNEQFF
>TRBV11-2|NA|TRBJ2-2|few
TGTGCCAGCAGCCCGGGGGTAAACACCGGGGAGCTGTTTTTT
CASSPGVNTGELFF
>TRBV19|NA|TRBJ2-7|NA
TGTGCCAGTAGTATGGTTAGGGGCTACGAGCAGTACTTC
CASSMVRGYEQYF
>TRBV10-3|TRBD2|TRBJ2-3|NA
TGTGCCATCAGTAGACTAGCGGGAAAAACAGATACGCAGTATTTT
CAISRLAGKTDTQYF
>TRBV5-6|NA|TRBJ2-7|once
TGTGCCAGCAGCTTGGGAATAAGATGGCAAGGGAGGGAGCAGTACTTC
CASSLGIRWQGREQYF
>TRBV11-2|NA|TRBJ1-1|NA
TGTGCCAGCAGCCCACGAACACGGGGAAGGGGATCGTCTGAAGCTTTCTTT
CASSPRTRGRGSSEAFF
>TRBV5-5|NA|TRBJ2-1|once
TGTGCCAGCAGATGGGACTTTTCCTACAATGAGCAGTTCTTC
CASRWDFSYNEQFF
>TRBV9|TRBD1|TRBJ1-4|few
TGTGCCAGCAGCCCGACAGGGGCGCCGCCGGGACTAACGAATGAAAAACTGTTTTTT
CASSPTGAPPGLTNEKLFF